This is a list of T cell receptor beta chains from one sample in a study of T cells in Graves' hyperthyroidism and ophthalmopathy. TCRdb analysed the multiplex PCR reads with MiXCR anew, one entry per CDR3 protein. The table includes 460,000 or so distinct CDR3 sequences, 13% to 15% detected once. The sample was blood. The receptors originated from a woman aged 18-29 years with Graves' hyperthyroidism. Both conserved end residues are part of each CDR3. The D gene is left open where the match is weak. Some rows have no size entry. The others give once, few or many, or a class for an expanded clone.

cdr3_aa: CASSYSLAGGPDEQFF; cdr3_nt: TGTGCCAGCAGTTACTCGCTTGCGGGAGGGCCGGATGAGCAGTTCTTC; clone_size: few; j_call: TRBJ2-1; v_call: TRBV6-6; d_call: TRBD2
cdr3_aa: CASSLTGTGMNTEAFF; cdr3_nt: TGTGCCAGCAGCTTGACCGGGACAGGGATGAACACTGAAGCTTTCTTT; clone_size: many; j_call: TRBJ1-1; v_call: TRBV12-3/TRBV12-4; d_call: TRBD1
cdr3_aa: CASRNTGVWQPQHF; cdr3_nt: TGTGCCAGCAGGAATACAGGGGTGTGGCAGCCCCAGCATTTT; clone_size: many; j_call: TRBJ1-5; v_call: TRBV2; d_call: TRBD1
cdr3_aa: CASSQSMGRKSANTGELFF; cdr3_nt: TGTGCCAGCAGCCAATCAATGGGCAGAAAATCGGCGAACACCGGGGAGCTGTTTTTT; clone_size: NA; j_call: TRBJ2-2; v_call: TRBV14; d_call: NA
cdr3_aa: CAIQPLDRRDGYTF; cdr3_nt: TGTGCCATCCAACCCTTAGACAGGAGGGATGGCTACACCTTC; clone_size: few; j_call: TRBJ1-2; v_call: TRBV12-3/TRBV12-4; d_call: NA
cdr3_aa: CATSDLRHTGELFF; cdr3_nt: TGTGCCACCAGTGATTTGCGACACACCGGGGAGCTGTTTTTT; clone_size: few; j_call: TRBJ2-2; v_call: TRBV24-1; d_call: NA
cdr3_aa: CASGITTGVSGNTIYF; cdr3_nt: TGTGCTAGTGGTATCACTACAGGGGTCTCAGGAAACACCATATATTTT; clone_size: few; j_call: TRBJ1-3; v_call: TRBV12-5; d_call: TRBD1
cdr3_aa: CASSPDSYSNQPQHF; cdr3_nt: TGTGCCAGCAGCCCCGACAGTTATAGCAATCAGCCCCAGCATTTT; clone_size: many; j_call: TRBJ1-5; v_call: TRBV11-2; d_call: NA
cdr3_aa: CASSVDRGAYNEQFF; cdr3_nt: TGTGCCAGTAGTGTCGACAGGGGCGCCTACAATGAGCAGTTCTTC; clone_size: NA; j_call: TRBJ2-1; v_call: TRBV19; d_call: TRBD1
cdr3_aa: CASRQLAGNTGELFF; cdr3_nt: TGTGCCAGTAGACAACTAGCGGGAAACACCGGGGAGCTGTTTTTT; clone_size: many; j_call: TRBJ2-2; v_call: TRBV19; d_call: TRBD2
cdr3_aa: CATSDYRTDTQYF; cdr3_nt: TGTGCCACCAGTGATTACCGCACAGATACGCAGTATTTT; clone_size: many; j_call: TRBJ2-3; v_call: TRBV24-1; d_call: NA
cdr3_aa: CASSLAGRYRGYTF; cdr3_nt: TGTGCCAGCAGTTTAGCGGGGCGCTATCGAGGCTACACCTTC; clone_size: many; j_call: TRBJ1-2; v_call: TRBV28; d_call: NA
cdr3_aa: CSAKKTRNTGELFF; cdr3_nt: TGCAGTGCAAAGAAGACCAGGAACACCGGGGAGCTGTTTTTT; clone_size: NA; j_call: TRBJ2-2; v_call: TRBV20-1; d_call: NA
cdr3_aa: CSARTRETQYF; cdr3_nt: TGCAGTGCTCGGACTAGAGAGACCCAGTACTTC; clone_size: many; j_call: TRBJ2-5; v_call: TRBV20-1; d_call: TRBD2
cdr3_aa: CASSLFGGMRGYTF; cdr3_nt: TGTGCCAGCAGTTTGTTTGGGGGGATGAGAGGCTACACCTTC; clone_size: many; j_call: TRBJ1-2; v_call: TRBV12-3/TRBV12-4; d_call: NA
cdr3_aa: CASRESGGPDYGYTF; cdr3_nt: TGTGCCAGCAGAGAATCAGGGGGACCCGACTATGGCTACACCTTC; clone_size: NA; j_call: TRBJ1-2; v_call: TRBV6-1; d_call: TRBD1
cdr3_aa: CASSSTRTSGRDKNTGELFF; cdr3_nt: TGTGCCAGCAGTTCCACCCGGACTAGCGGGAGAGATAAGAACACCGGGGAGCTGTTTTTT; clone_size: once; j_call: TRBJ2-2; v_call: TRBV11-2; d_call: TRBD2